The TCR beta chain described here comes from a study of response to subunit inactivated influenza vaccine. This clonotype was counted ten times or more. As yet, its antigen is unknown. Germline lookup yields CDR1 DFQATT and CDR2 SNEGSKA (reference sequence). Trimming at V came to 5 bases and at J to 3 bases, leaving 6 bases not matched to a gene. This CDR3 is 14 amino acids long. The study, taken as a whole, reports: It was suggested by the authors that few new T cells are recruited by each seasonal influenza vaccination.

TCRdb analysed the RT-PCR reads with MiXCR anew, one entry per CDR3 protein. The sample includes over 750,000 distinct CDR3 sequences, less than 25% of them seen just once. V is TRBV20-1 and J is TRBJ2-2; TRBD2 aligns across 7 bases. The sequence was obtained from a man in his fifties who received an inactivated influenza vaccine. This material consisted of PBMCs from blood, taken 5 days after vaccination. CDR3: CSAYRGGDTGELFF. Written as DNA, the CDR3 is TGCAGTGCTTACCGGGGAGGGGACACCGGGGAGCTGTTTTTT.